Below are 17 T cell receptor beta chains sequenced from a single sample in a study of T cells in Graves' hyperthyroidism and ophthalmopathy. TCR beta CDR3 regions were amplified from RNA. Initially, a first-round RT-PCR of the TCR CDR3 employed the HTBI primer set. TCRdb passed the multiplex PCR reads through MiXCR, listing each CDR3 protein once. The sample has some 440,000 distinct CDR3 sequences, about a sixth seen once. Input material: blood. These receptor sequences come from a woman aged 18-35 years with Graves' hyperthyroidism.

There are many counts of this clonotype. The chain combines TRBV20-1 with TRBJ2-1; TRBD2 matches 8 bases. The ends lost 3 bases at V and 6 bases at J; junction bases unmatched: 7. From germline, CDR1 is DFQATT and CDR2 SNEGSKA (reference sequence). The CDR3 consists of 14 residues. In DNA, the CDR3 is TGCAGTGCTAGTCGGGCGGGGGGCCTCAATGAGCAGTTCTTC. This gives the protein CSASRAGGLNEQFF.

This clonotype was seen a few times. The J gene is TRBJ2-6, the V gene TRBV6-1; possibly TRBD1 or TRBD2 for D (5 bases each). V lost 6 bases and J 0 bases, leaving 9 bases between the germline ends. There are 15 residues in the CDR3. CDR1 MNHNS and CDR2 SASEGT come from the germline V gene. CDR3 bases: TGTGCCAGCAGGCCCGGGACCTCTGGGGCCAACGTCCTGACTTTC. This translates into CASRPGTSGANVLTF.

This clonotype was seen ten or more times. This chain uses TRBV29-1 with TRBJ1-2; 7 bases agree with TRBD1. The CDR3 consists of 12 residues. CDR1 and CDR2 (germline): SQVTM, ANQGSEA. J lost 3 bases, V lost 5 bases, and 3 bases had no gene match. CDR3 sequence: CSVSQGDYGYTF. The DNA for the CDR3 is TGCAGCGTTTCCCAGGGGGACTATGGCTACACCTTC.

This clonotype was seen at least ten times. J is TRBJ1-3 and V is TRBV28; 8 bases are a match to TRBD1. Germline V CDR1 and CDR2: MDHEN, SYDVKM. The CDR3 consists of 16 residues. V was pared by 5 bases and J by 3 bases, with 9 bases of the junction left unmatched. The CDR3, as DNA: TGTGCCAGCAGTACCTGGACAGGGAAGGGTGGAAACACCATATATTTT. Translated, it gives CASSTWTGKGGNTIYF.

This chain links TRBV4-1 with TRBJ2-7, with TRBD2 identical over 9 bases. CDR3 length: 16 amino acids. Trimming at V came to 2 bases and at J to 1 base, leaving 6 bases not matched to a gene. Germline assignment: CDR1 MGHRA and CDR2 YSYEKL. The CDR3 DNA is TGCGCCAGCAGCCAAACCCCGGCGGGGGGGTCCTACGAGCAGTACTTC. This codes for CASSQTPAGGSYEQYF.

This clonotype was seen a few times. This chain connects TRBV28 to TRBJ1-5; possibly TRBD1 for D (6 bases). The germline gives CDR1 MDHEN, CDR2 SYDVKM. V shed 8 bases and J shed 7 bases, with 15 bases lying between them. The CDR3 is 13 residues long. CDR3 residues: CASRGALGQPQHF. The CDR3 nucleotides are TGTGCCAGCCGGGGGGCCCTCGGGCAGCCCCAGCATTTT.

This clonotype was found many times. The J gene is TRBJ1-2, the V gene TRBV12-3 or TRBV12-4, with D hard to call. With 6 bases removed from V and 0 bases from J, the gap between germline ends came to 11 bases. The CDR3 has 14 residues. The DNA for the CDR3 is TGTGCCAGCAGCCATGACGGGGCTAACTATGGCTACACCTTC. It codes for CASSHDGANYGYTF.

This clonotype appeared many times. The CDR3 here is CASSWGLAGDGASYEQYF. DNA of the CDR3: TGTGCCAGCAGTTGGGGACTAGCGGGAGATGGGGCCTCCTACGAGCAGTACTTC. This chain uses TRBV12-3 or TRBV12-4 with TRBJ2-7; 14 bases line up with TRBD2. V gave up 4 bases and J gave up 0 bases; unmatched junction bases: 8. This CDR3 contains 18 residues.

This clonotype was seen many times. This CDR3 reads CASSPRGLAGGYEQYF. The CDR3 DNA reads TGTGCCAGCAGCCCCCGGGGACTAGCGGGGGGATACGAGCAGTACTTC. This chain connects TRBV3-1 to TRBJ2-7; 15 bases map to TRBD2. CDR1 is LGHDT, CDR2 YNNKEL, per germline (reference sequence). The CDR3 totals 16 residues. J was trimmed by 4 bases and V by 4 bases; bases with no gene match: 5.

This clonotype was found a few times. The gene calls are TRBV19 and TRBJ1-2; 10 bases map to TRBD1. The germline CDR1 and CDR2 sequences are LNHDA and SQIVND (reference sequence). Germline trimming cut 5 bases from V and 6 bases from J; bases unmatched to any gene: 6. The CDR3 sequence is 14 residues long. CDR3 region: CASSRTGGSHGYTF. As DNA, the CDR3 is TGTGCCAGTAGTCGGACAGGGGGTAGCCATGGCTACACCTTC.

This clonotype was counted many times. The V and J genes are TRBV2 and TRBJ2-3; 15 nucleotides match TRBD2. Germline CDR1 SNHLY, CDR2 FYNNEI. V lost 6 bases, J lost 6 bases, and 13 bases stayed unmatched. The CDR3 length is 18 residues. The DNA of the CDR3 is TGTGCCAGCAGAGGAAGCAAAGGACTAGCGGGAGGGATGGATACGCAGTATTTT. It specifies CASRGSKGLAGGMDTQYF.

Many counts were recorded for this clonotype. V and J are TRBV30 and TRBJ1-6; D remains unclear. Trimming cost V 0 bases and J 15 bases, with 15 bases left between them. The CDR3 is 13 amino acids. CDR1 GTSNPN and CDR2 SVGIG come from the germline V gene (reference sequence). Here the CDR3 DNA reads TGTGCCTGGAGTGTCATGCCAATACTTCTCCTCCACTTT. This sequence encodes CAWSVMPILLLHF.

This clonotype was found many times. This chain connects TRBV4-1 to TRBJ2-7; TRBD1 matches at 7 bases. Germline CDR1 is MGHRA and CDR2 is YSYEKL. The CDR3 is 15 amino acids. Trimming at V came to 3 bases and at J to 2 bases, leaving 7 bases not matched to a gene. CDR3 region: CASSHLDRAAYEQYF. The CDR3 DNA reads as TGCGCCAGCAGCCATCTAGACAGGGCGGCCTACGAGCAGTACTTC.

The sample holds many counts of this clonotype. The chain couples TRBV2 to TRBJ2-1; the D gene is possibly TRBD2 (5 bases). The CDR3 has 16 amino acids. V lost 5 bases to trimming and J lost 2 bases, with 16 bases between them. Germline V gene data show CDR1 as SNHLY and CDR2 as FYNNEI. CDR3 DNA: TGTGCCAGCAGTACCCCGGCCCAGCGGCCCTACAATGAGCAGTTCTTC. It specifies CASSTPAQRPYNEQFF.

The chain recombines TRBV7-3 with TRBJ1-5; D unresolved. The CDR3 runs to 13 residues. Germline lookup yields CDR1 SGHTA and CDR2 FQGTGA. Deletions cut 1 base from V and 9 bases from J, with 10 bases between. CDR3 sequence: CASSLNSLGPQHF. CDR3 bases: TGTGCCAGCAGCTTAAACAGTCTCGGGCCCCAGCATTTT.

This clonotype was picked up many times. The V gene is TRBV12-3 or TRBV12-4, the J gene TRBJ2-2; D gene ambiguous. V was clipped by 6 bases and J by 4 bases, with 12 bases between them. The CDR3 totals 14 residues. The CDR3 bases are TGTGCCAGCAGCCCCGCCGGCGTCACCGGGGAGCTGTTTTTT. It yields the protein CASSPAGVTGELFF.

J is TRBJ1-3 and V is TRBV19; D is unclear. Trimming cost V 7 bases and J 2 bases, with 15 bases left between them. The CDR3 extends over 15 amino acids. Germline loops: CDR1 LNHDA, CDR2 SQIVND (reference sequence). CDR3: CASIRVAGAGNTIYF. DNA of the CDR3: TGTGCCAGTATCCGGGTGGCGGGAGCTGGAAACACCATATATTTT. Based on the CDR3 plus reference TRBV19 and TRBJ1-3, the full variable domain is DGGITQSPKYLFRKEGQNVTLSCEQNLNHDAMYWYRQDPGQGLRLIYYSQIVNDFQKGDIAEGYSVSREKKESFPLTVTSAQKNPTAFYLCASIRVAGAGNTIYFGEGSWLTVV.